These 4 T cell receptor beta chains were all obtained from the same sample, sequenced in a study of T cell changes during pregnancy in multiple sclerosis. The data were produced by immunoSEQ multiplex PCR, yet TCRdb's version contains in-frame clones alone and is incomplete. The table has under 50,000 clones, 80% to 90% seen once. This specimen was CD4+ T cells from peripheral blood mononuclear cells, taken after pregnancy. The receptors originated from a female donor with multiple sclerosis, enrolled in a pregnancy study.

CDR3 region: CAWSVTAGGGYNEQFF. The CDR3 DNA reads TGTGCCTGGAGTGTAACAGCGGGAGGAGGCTACAATGAGCAGTTCTTC. V is TRBV30 and J is TRBJ2-1; 9 bases agree with TRBD2. V shed 0 bases and J 3 bases; nucleotides not matched to a gene: 6. The CDR3 has 16 residues. Looked up from germline, CDR1 is GTSNPN and CDR2 is SVGIG (reference sequence).

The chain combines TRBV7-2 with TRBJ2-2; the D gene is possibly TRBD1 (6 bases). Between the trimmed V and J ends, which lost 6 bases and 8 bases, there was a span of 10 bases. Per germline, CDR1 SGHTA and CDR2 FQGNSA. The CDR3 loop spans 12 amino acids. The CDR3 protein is CASRPTGGELFF. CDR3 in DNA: TGTGCCAGCAGGCCCACAGGGGGGGAGCTGTTTTTT.

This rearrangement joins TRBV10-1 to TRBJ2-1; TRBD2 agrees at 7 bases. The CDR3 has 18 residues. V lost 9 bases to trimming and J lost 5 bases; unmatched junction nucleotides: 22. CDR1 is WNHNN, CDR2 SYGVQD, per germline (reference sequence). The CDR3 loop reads CASGRSSGGPNPDNEQFF. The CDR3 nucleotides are TGCGCCAGTGGGAGGTCTAGCGGAGGCCCCAACCCCGACAATGAGCAGTTCTTC.

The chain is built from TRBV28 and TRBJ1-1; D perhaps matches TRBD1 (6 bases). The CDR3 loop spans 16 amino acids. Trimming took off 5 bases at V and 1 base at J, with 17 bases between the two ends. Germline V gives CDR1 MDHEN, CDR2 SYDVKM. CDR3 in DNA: TGTGCCAGCAGTCTCGGGTTTGTCAGGGGGAACACTGAAGCTTTCTTT. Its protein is CASSLGFVRGNTEAFF. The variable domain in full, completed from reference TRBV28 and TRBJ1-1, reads DVKVTQSSRYLVKRTGEKVFLECVQDMDHENMFWYRQDPGLGLRLIYFSYDVKMKEKGDIPEGYSVSREKKERFSLILESASTNQTSMYLCASSLGFVRGNTEAFFGQGTRLTVV.